The 24 T cell receptor beta chains below were found in one sample sequenced in a study of OX40 agonist ivuxolimab in advanced cancers. Library preparation was by the immunoSEQ multiplex PCR assay. What TCRdb holds here is the immuneACCESS table cut down to in-frame rearrangements. Part of the clones is not present; checked against another copy, under half of the missing clones reflect an unresolved V gene, and the others are unexplained. This sample comprises some 99,000 clones, about 80% of them detected only once. The biggest ten clones account for almost 1.5% of the sample. The sequencing here drew on CD4+ or CD8+ T cells sorted from blood, taken in a trial of the OX40 agonist ivuxolimab. These receptors all stem from an adult with an advanced solid tumor such as melanoma, head and neck, liver or kidney cancer.

J is TRBJ2-7 and V is TRBV7-2; tentatively, D is TRBD1 (5 bases). This CDR3 region has 15 residues. Trimming removed 4 bases at V and 3 bases at J, with 16 bases between. Germline-derived CDR1 and CDR2 are SGHTA and FQGNSA. The CDR3, as DNA: TGTGCCAGCAGCTCTCCCGACAGACTTAGCTACGAGCAGTACTTC. It translates to CASSSPDRLSYEQYF.

The rearrangement joins TRBV5-4 to TRBJ1-1, with D possibly TRBD1 on 5 matching bases. The germline V and J ends were trimmed by 4 bases and 4 bases, with 11 bases remaining between them. Germline V CDR1 and CDR2: SGHNT, YYREEE (reference sequence). The CDR3 has 13 residues. The CDR3: CASSPGHRTEAFF. The CDR3 nucleotides are TGTGCCAGCAGCCCCGGACATCGCACTGAAGCTTTCTTT.

The rearrangement uses TRBV28 and TRBJ1-1; D uncertain. Germline lookup yields CDR1 MDHEN and CDR2 SYDVKM. V lost 6 bases to trimming and J lost 6 bases, with 14 bases between them. The CDR3 is 13 residues long. CDR3 DNA sequence: TGTGCCAGCAGGGGATCGGGGAGGGCTGAAGCTTTCTTT. Protein sequence: CASRGSGRAEAFF.

DNA of the CDR3: TGTGCCAGCAGCTTAGATCCTGGCGGGGGGGCCGCAGATACGCAGTATTTT. Protein sequence: CASSLDPGGGAADTQYF. V is TRBV11-3 and J is TRBJ2-3; TRBD2 aligns across 9 bases. Looked up from germline, CDR1 is SGHNT and CDR2 is YENEEA. J was trimmed by 4 bases and V by 0 bases; bases with no gene match: 8. The CDR3 extends over 17 amino acids.

The chain joins TRBV7-2 to TRBJ2-1; tentative D call: TRBD2 (5 bases). CDR1 and CDR2 (germline): SGHTA, FQGNSA. V lost 3 bases and J lost 9, with 9 bases in between. The CDR3 loop spans 12 amino acids. CDR3 loop: CASSFWELEQFF. DNA of the CDR3: TGTGCCAGCAGCTTCTGGGAGCTTGAGCAGTTCTTC.

The gene calls are TRBV6-5 and TRBJ2-5; D uncertain. Trimming removed 0 bases at V and 2 bases at J, with 10 bases between. Germline CDR1 reads MNHEY; CDR2 reads SVGAGI. The CDR3 is 15 residues long. This CDR3 reads CASSYSSPGQETQYF. The CDR3, as DNA: TGTGCCAGCAGTTACTCGTCCCCGGGTCAAGAGACCCAGTACTTC.

The CDR3 nucleotides are TGTGCCAGGCTAGGGGGCCACCTAGCCAAAAACATTCAGTACTTC. Its protein product is CARLGGHLAKNIQYF. The chain joins TRBV9 to TRBJ2-4, with 7 bases aligning to TRBD1. Trimming took 8 bases from V and 0 from J; bases not matched to a gene: 8. Germline CDR1 SGDLS, CDR2 YYNGEE. CDR3 length: 15 residues.

This chain joins TRBV5-6 and TRBJ1-2; no firm D call. V was trimmed by 6 bases and J by 1 base, leaving 13 bases between them. The germline V gene encodes CDR1 SGHDT and CDR2 YYEEEE. CDR3 length: 14 amino acids. CDR3 region: CASILHSHNYGYTF. CDR3 nucleotide sequence: TGTGCCAGCATCCTTCACAGTCATAACTATGGCTACACCTTC.

The chain is built from TRBV5-1 and TRBJ2-6; D is ambiguous. The germline CDR1 and CDR2 sequences are SGHRS and YFSETQ. The CDR3 consists of 15 residues. The V gene lost 5 bases and the J gene lost 0 bases, with 9 bases spanning the gap. The CDR3 loop reads CASRAADSGANVLTF. In DNA form, the CDR3 reads TGCGCCAGCAGGGCGGCGGACTCTGGGGCCAACGTCCTGACTTTC.

V usage is TRBV4-1 and J usage is TRBJ2-3; D might be TRBD2 (6 bases). This CDR3 spans 13 amino acids. V was clipped by 6 bases and J by 4 bases, with 11 bases between them. Germline V gene data show CDR1 as MGHRA and CDR2 as YSYEKL. The CDR3, as DNA: TGCGCCAGCAGACTAGCAGAGGCAGATACGCAGTATTTT. The encoded protein is CASRLAEADTQYF.

The chain employs TRBV10-2 and TRBJ2-6; D remains unclear. Germline V gives CDR1 WSHSY, CDR2 SAAADI. V was shortened by 0 bases and J by 0 bases, with 6 bases between the two germline ends. The CDR3 covers 16 residues. The DNA for the CDR3 is TGCGCCAGCAGTGAGTCCCGGATCTCTGGGGCCAACGTCCTGACTTTC. Translating gives CASSESRISGANVLTF.

Comment on this clone: An end of the junction does not agree with germline; a read error may underlie this. The chain employs TRBV18 and TRBJ2-2; D could derive from TRBD1 or TRBD2 (5 bases each). Germline loops: CDR1 KGHSH, CDR2 LQKENI. The length of the CDR3 is 18 residues. Here the CDR3 reads CASSPLSGRLPNTGELFF. CDR3 nucleotides: TGTGCCAGCTCGCCACTATCGGGACGCCTTCCAAACACCGGGGAGCTGTTTTTT.

The chain recombines TRBV5-1 with TRBJ2-3; the match to TRBD2 covers 8 bases. V gave up 1 base and J gave up 4 bases; unmatched junction bases: 11. This CDR3 is 17 amino acids long. The germline V gene has CDR1 SGHRS and CDR2 YFSETQ. CDR3 sequence: CASSLWGAAGVADTQYF. Written as DNA, the CDR3 is TGCGCCAGCAGCTTGTGGGGGGCAGCGGGAGTGGCAGATACGCAGTATTTT.

This chain links TRBV5-1 with TRBJ2-1, with 10 bases aligning to TRBD1. The V and J ends lost 5 bases and 5 bases, in that order; junction bases with no gene match: 10. From germline, CDR1 is SGHRS and CDR2 YFSETQ. The CDR3 has 16 amino acids. The CDR3 DNA sequence: TGCGCCAGCAGAACTACCGGGACAGGGGTGAACAATGAGCAGTTCTTC. Translating gives CASRTTGTGVNNEQFF.

The chain combines TRBV6-6 with TRBJ1-5; unclear D gene. CDR1 is MNHNY, CDR2 SVGAGI, per germline (reference sequence). Deletions cut 6 bases from V and 9 bases from J, with 15 bases between. This CDR3 has 13 residues. CDR3 DNA sequence: TGTGCCAGCAGGATGGACGGGAGACGGCCCCAGCATTTT. Protein sequence: CASRMDGRRPQHF.

This clone was counted a few times. The chain combines TRBV7-8 with TRBJ2-7; 10 nucleotides agree with TRBD1. The CDR3 spans 15 residues. From germline, CDR1 is SGHVS and CDR2 FQNEAQ. Trimming took 1 base from V and 2 from J; bases not matched to a gene: 2. The CDR3 region has the DNA TGTGCCAGCAGCTTAGTGGGGACAGGGGCCTACGAGCAGTACTTC. Protein sequence: CASSLVGTGAYEQYF.

Sample share makes this clone medium-sized (0.01 to 0.1%). The chain has TRBV6-5 and TRBJ1-5; unclear D gene. The length of the CDR3 is 13 residues. V gave up 6 bases and J gave up 4 bases, with 10 bases separating them. The V gene's germline CDR1 is MNHEY and CDR2 SVGAGI. CDR3 loop: CASSRDGNQPQHF. CDR3 in DNA: TGTGCCAGCAGCCGCGACGGTAATCAGCCCCAGCATTTT.

The chain carries TRBV6-9 and TRBJ2-7; TRBD1 aligns across 8 bases. The CDR3 loop spans 13 amino acids. After removal of 4 bases from V and 3 bases from J, the junction contained 2 bases not matched to a gene. Germline assignment: CDR1 MNHGY and CDR2 SVAAGI. CDR3 residues: CASSWDRRYEQYF. DNA for the CDR3: TGTGCCAGCAGTTGGGACAGGCGCTACGAGCAGTACTTC.

The chain carries TRBV6-1 and TRBJ2-6; a possible D gene is TRBD1 (5 bases). Deletions cut 4 bases from V and 0 bases from J, with 16 bases between. Germline CDR1 and CDR2: MNHNS and SASEGT. The CDR3 contains 18 residues. In nucleotides, the CDR3 is TGTGCCAGCAGTGGGCCCAGGGCCTTAAGCTCTGGGGCCAACGTCCTGACTTTC. Its protein product is CASSGPRALSSGANVLTF.

The J gene is TRBJ1-2, the V gene TRBV19; 7 bases are shared with TRBD1. The CDR3 extends over 14 amino acids. Trimming at V came to 6 bases and at J to 8 bases, leaving 12 bases not matched to a gene. Per germline, CDR1 LNHDA and CDR2 SQIVND (reference sequence). CDR3 sequence reads: CASSQGTEKGGYTF. The CDR3 DNA follows: TGTGCCAGTAGCCAGGGGACAGAAAAGGGCGGCTACACCTTC.

The CDR3 DNA follows: TGTGCCAGCAGTTTACAGGGGGCCCTCGTCACTGAAGCTTTCTTT. This translates into CASSLQGALVTEAFF. This chain joins TRBV28 and TRBJ1-1; 8 nucleotides agree with TRBD1. CDR1 and CDR2 from the germline V gene are MDHEN and SYDVKM. With 2 bases clipped from V and 4 bases from J, the junction kept 6 bases outside the gene matches. This CDR3 spans 15 amino acids.

This chain links TRBV4-2 with TRBJ1-1, with 8 bases identical to TRBD1. The CDR3 consists of 15 residues. From germline, CDR1 is LGHNA and CDR2 YNFKEQ. After removal of 5 bases from V and 7 bases from J, the junction contained 12 bases not matched to a gene. The CDR3 bases are TGTGCCAGCAGCATAGTGCCCCAGGGGGCGGTTGAAGCTTTCTTT. Amino acid sequence: CASSIVPQGAVEAFF.

The V call is TRBV5-1, the J call TRBJ1-1; TRBD1 agrees at 7 bases. The CDR3 has 15 residues. CDR1 is SGHRS, CDR2 YFSETQ, per germline. Trimming cost V 7 bases and J 5 bases; bases outside gene matches: 14. DNA for the CDR3: TGCGCCAGCTTGGGGCCGGGACAGTTCACAACTGAAGCTTTCTTT. Translated, it gives CASLGPGQFTTEAFF. The variable domain in full, completed from reference TRBV5-1 and TRBJ1-1, reads KAGVTQTPRYLIKTRGQQVTLSCSPISGHRSVSWYQQTPGQGLQFLFEYFSETQRNKGNFPGRFSGRQFSNSRSEMNVSTLELGDSALYLCASLGPGQFTTEAFFGQGTRLTVV.

This chain links TRBV11-3 with TRBJ2-3; the D is unclear. Trimming cost V 1 base and J 0 bases, with 5 bases left between them. Germline-derived CDR1 and CDR2 are SGHNT and YENEEA. This CDR3 spans 14 amino acids. The CDR3 spells CASSLGASTDTQYF. The DNA of the CDR3 is TGTGCCAGCAGCTTAGGGGCTAGCACAGATACGCAGTATTTT.